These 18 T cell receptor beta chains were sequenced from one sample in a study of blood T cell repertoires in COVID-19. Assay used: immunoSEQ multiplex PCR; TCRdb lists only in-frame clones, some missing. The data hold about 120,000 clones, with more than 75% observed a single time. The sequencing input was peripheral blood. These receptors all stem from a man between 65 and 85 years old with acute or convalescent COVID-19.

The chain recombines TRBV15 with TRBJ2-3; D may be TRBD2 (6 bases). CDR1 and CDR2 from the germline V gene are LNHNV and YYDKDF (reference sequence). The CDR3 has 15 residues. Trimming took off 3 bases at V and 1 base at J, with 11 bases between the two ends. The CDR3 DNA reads TGTGCCACCAGCAGCCGGACGGGAGGCACAGATACGCAGTATTTT. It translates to CATSSRTGGTDTQYF.

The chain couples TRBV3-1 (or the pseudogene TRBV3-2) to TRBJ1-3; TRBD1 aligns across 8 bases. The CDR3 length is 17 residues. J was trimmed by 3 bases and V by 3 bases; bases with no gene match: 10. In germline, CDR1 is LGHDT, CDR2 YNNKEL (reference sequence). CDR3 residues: CASSQDPRGQFGNTIYF. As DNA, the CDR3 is TGTGCCAGCAGCCAGGATCCCAGGGGGCAATTTGGAAACACCATATATTTT.

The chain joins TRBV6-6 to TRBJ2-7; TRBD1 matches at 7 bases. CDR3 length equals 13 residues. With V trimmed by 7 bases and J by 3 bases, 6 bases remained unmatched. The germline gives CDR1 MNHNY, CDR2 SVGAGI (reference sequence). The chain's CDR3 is CASTIAGGYEQYF. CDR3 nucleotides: TGTGCCAGCACCATAGCAGGGGGCTACGAGCAGTACTTC.

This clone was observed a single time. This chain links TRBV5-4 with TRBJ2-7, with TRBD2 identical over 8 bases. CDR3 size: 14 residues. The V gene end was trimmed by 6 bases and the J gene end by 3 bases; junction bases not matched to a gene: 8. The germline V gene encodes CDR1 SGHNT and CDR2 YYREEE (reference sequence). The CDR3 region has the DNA TGTGCCAGCAAGGCGGCGGGAGGTCTCTACGAGCAGTACTTC. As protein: CASKAAGGLYEQYF. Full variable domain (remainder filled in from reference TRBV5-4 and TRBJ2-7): ETGVTQSPTHLIKTRGQQVTLRCSSQSGHNTVSWYQQALGQGPQFIFQYYREEENGRGNFPPRFSGLQFPNYSSELNVNALELDDSALYLCASKAAGGLYEQYFGPGTRLTVT.

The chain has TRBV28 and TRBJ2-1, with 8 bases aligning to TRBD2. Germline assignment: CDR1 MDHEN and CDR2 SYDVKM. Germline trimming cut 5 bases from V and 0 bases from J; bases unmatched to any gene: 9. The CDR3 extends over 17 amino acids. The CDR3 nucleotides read TGTGCCAGCAGTCCCGGGCCGGGACTAGACTCCTACAATGAGCAGTTCTTC. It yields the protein CASSPGPGLDSYNEQFF.

The chain's CDR3 is CASSLGGKTDTQYF. CDR3 coding DNA: TGTGCCAGCAGCTTAGGAGGGAAAACAGATACGCAGTATTTT. The rearrangement joins TRBV7-3 to TRBJ2-3; D is perhaps TRBD2 (6 bases). The V end lost 2 bases, the J end lost 3 bases, and 9 bases lay between the germline ends. This CDR3 comprises 14 residues. CDR1 and CDR2 from the germline V gene are SGHTA and FQGTGA. The variable domain in full, with the rest retrieved from reference TRBV7-3 and TRBJ2-3, is GAGVSQTPSNKVTEKGKYVELRCDPISGHTALYWYRQSLGQGPEFLIYFQGTGAADDSGLPNDRFFAVRPEGSVSTLKIQRTERGDSAVYLCASSLGGKTDTQYFGPGTRLTVL.

The DNA for the CDR3 is TGTGCCAGCAGTTATAGCGGGGGACGATCCTACGAGCAGTACTTC. Protein sequence: CASSYSGGRSYEQYF. The gene calls are TRBV4-2 and TRBJ2-7, with 9 nucleotides matching TRBD2. The germline V gene encodes CDR1 LGHNA and CDR2 YNFKEQ. The CDR3 loop spans 15 amino acids. The V segment lost 6 bases and the J segment 1 base; nucleotides outside the gene matches: 7.

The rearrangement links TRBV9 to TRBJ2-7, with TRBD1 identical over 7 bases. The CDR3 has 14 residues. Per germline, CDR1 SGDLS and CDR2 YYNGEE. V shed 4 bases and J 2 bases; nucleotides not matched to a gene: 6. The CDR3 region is CASSRDSETYEQYF. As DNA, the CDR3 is TGTGCCAGCAGCCGGGACAGTGAGACCTACGAGCAGTACTTC.

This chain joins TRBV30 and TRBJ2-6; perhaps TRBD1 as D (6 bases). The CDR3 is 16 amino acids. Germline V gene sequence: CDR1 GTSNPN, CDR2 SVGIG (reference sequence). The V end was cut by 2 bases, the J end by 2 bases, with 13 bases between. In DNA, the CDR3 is TGTGCCTGGAGTCCCTTACAGGGTACTGGGGCCAACGTCCTGACTTTC. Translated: CAWSPLQGTGANVLTF.

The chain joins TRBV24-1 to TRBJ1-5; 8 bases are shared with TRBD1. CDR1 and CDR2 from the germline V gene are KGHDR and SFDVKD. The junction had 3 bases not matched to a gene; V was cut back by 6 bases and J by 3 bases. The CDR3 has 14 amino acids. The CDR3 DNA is TGTGCCACCAGTCTGACAGGGGACAATCAGCCCCAGCATTTT. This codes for CATSLTGDNQPQHF.

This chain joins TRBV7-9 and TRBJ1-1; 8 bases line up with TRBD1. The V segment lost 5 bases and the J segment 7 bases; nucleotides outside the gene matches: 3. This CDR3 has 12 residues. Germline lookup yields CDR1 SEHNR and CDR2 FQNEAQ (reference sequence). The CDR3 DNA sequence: TGTGCCAGCAGCCCCGGGACAGGTGAAGCTTTCTTT. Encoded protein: CASSPGTGEAFF.

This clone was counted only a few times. The CDR3 loop is CAWSRGQGLRARELNSPLHF. For the CDR3, the DNA is TGTGCCTGGAGTCGAGGACAGGGCCTTAGAGCAAGAGAACTAAATTCACCCCTCCACTTT. The chain employs TRBV30 and TRBJ1-6; 8 positions agree with TRBD1. V shed 2 bases and J 7 bases; nucleotides not matched to a gene: 22. This CDR3 spans 20 amino acids. Germline assignment: CDR1 GTSNPN and CDR2 SVGIG (reference sequence).

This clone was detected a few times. This chain's CDR3 is CASSEVRNTGELFF. The CDR3 nucleotides are TGTGCCAGCAGTGAGGTGAGGAACACCGGGGAGCTGTTTTTT. The chain is built from TRBV2 and TRBJ2-2; D not resolved. Germline V gene lookup returns CDR1 SNHLY and CDR2 FYNNEI. The CDR3 loop spans 14 amino acids. V dropped 3 bases and J dropped 1 base, with 6 bases sitting between them.

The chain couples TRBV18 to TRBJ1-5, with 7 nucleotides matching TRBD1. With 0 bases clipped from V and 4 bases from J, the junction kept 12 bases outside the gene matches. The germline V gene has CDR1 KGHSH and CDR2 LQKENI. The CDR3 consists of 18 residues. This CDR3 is CASSPPAGPGQKNQPQHF. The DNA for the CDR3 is TGTGCCAGCTCACCACCAGCAGGCCCGGGACAGAAGAATCAGCCCCAGCATTTT.

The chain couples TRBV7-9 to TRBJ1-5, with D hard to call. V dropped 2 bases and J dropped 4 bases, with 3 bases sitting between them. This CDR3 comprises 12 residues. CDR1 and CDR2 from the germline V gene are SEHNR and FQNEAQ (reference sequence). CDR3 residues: CASSLLNQPQHF. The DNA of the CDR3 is TGTGCCAGCAGCTTATTAAATCAGCCCCAGCATTTT.

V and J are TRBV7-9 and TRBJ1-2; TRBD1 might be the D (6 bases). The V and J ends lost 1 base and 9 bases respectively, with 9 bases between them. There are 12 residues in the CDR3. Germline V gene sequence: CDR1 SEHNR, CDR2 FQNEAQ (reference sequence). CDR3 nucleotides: TGTGCCAGCAGCTTAGTACAGGGCAGCTACACCTTC. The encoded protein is CASSLVQGSYTF.

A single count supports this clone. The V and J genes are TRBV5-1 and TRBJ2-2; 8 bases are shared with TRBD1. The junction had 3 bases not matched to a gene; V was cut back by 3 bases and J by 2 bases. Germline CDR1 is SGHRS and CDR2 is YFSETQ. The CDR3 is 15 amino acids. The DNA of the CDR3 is TGCGCCAGCAGCTCACAGGGGGGAAACACCGGGGAGCTGTTTTTT. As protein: CASSSQGGNTGELFF.

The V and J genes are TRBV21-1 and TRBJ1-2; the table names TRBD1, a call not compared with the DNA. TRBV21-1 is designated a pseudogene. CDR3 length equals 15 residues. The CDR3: CASSKSPGTAYGYTF. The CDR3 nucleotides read TGTGCCAGCAGCAAATCCCCTGGGACAGCCTATGGCTACACCTTC.